The 32 T cell receptor beta chains below come from one sample, sequenced in a study of T cells in Graves' hyperthyroidism and ophthalmopathy. Authors of the study amplified TCR beta CDR3 regions from RNA transcripts. When the TCR CDR3 underwent first-round RT-PCR, the HTBI primer set was used. TCRdb itself ran the multiplex PCR reads through MiXCR, one entry per CDR3 protein. The table lists hundreds of thousands of distinct CDR3 sequences, roughly an eighth of them singletons, with about a third in the top ten. The sample comprised blood. The receptors were sampled from a woman in her thirties or forties with Graves' ophthalmopathy.

This clonotype appeared a few times. This chain uses TRBV24-1 with TRBJ2-1; D gene uncertain. V was trimmed by 10 bases and J by 3 bases, leaving 15 bases between them. The germline V gene encodes CDR1 KGHDR and CDR2 SFDVKD. CDR3 size: 14 residues. The CDR3 reads CATQDRVNYNEQFF. The DNA of the CDR3 is TGTGCCACACAAGATAGAGTGAACTACAATGAGCAGTTCTTC.

This clonotype was observed at least ten times. This chain uses TRBV5-6 with TRBJ2-1, with 8 nucleotides matching TRBD2. Germline assignment: CDR1 SGHDT and CDR2 YYEEEE. Trimming cost V 6 bases and J 3 bases; bases outside gene matches: 8. The CDR3 has 15 amino acids. The CDR3 here is CASTGSGSFYNEQFF. As DNA, the CDR3 is TGTGCCAGCACCGGCAGCGGGAGTTTCTACAATGAGCAGTTCTTC.

The sample holds a few counts of this clonotype. J is TRBJ2-6 and V is TRBV15; unclear D gene. The CDR3 has 14 residues. Germline CDR1 LNHNV, CDR2 YYDKDF (reference sequence). The ends were cut back, 8 bases at V and 2 bases at J, with 10 bases in the middle. The CDR3: CATSRSAGANVLTF. For the CDR3, the DNA is TGTGCCACCTCTCGGAGCGCTGGGGCCAACGTCCTGACTTTC.

This clonotype was picked up many times. Here the CDR3 DNA reads TGCAGTGCTAACACTGGGACTAGCGGGGGATTGGGGAGCGAGCAGTACTTC. Protein product: CSANTGTSGGLGSEQYF. The rearrangement joins TRBV20-1 to TRBJ2-7; 14 nucleotides align to TRBD2. Germline CDR1 and CDR2: DFQATT and SNEGSKA (reference sequence). With 4 bases clipped from V and 6 bases from J, the junction kept 14 bases outside the gene matches. This CDR3 spans 17 amino acids.

Regarding this clonotype: The junction departs from germline at one end; a sequencing error may be responsible. CDR3: CASSFPLRTASTDTQYF. The CDR3 DNA sequence: TGTGCCAGCAGTTTCCCCCTCCGGACAGCGAGCACAGACACGCAGTATTTT. The chain links TRBV28 to TRBJ2-3, with a weak D call TRBD1 (6 bases). This CDR3 has 17 amino acids. CDR1 is MDHEN and CDR2 is SYDVKM in the germline V gene. The full variable domain, its missing parts supplied by reference TRBV28 and TRBJ2-3, is DVKVTQSSRYLVKRTGEKVFLECVQDMDHENMFWYRQDPGLGLRLIYFSYDVKMKEKGDIPEGYSVSREKKERFSLILESASTNQTSMYLCASSFPLRTASTDTQYFGPGTRLTVL.

This clonotype has at least ten counts. The chain couples TRBV3-1 to TRBJ1-5; D gene unclear. Trimming took 1 base from V and 3 from J, leaving 10 bases between them. Germline-derived CDR1 and CDR2 are LGHDT and YNNKEL (reference sequence). The CDR3 covers 15 residues. The CDR3 loop reads CASSQGPLPNQPQHF. CDR3 DNA sequence: TGTGCCAGCAGCCAAGGGCCGCTTCCCAATCAGCCCCAGCATTTT.

Only a few counts were recorded for this clonotype. This chain uses TRBV20-1 with TRBJ1-4; D perhaps matches TRBD1 (5 bases). The CDR3 covers 13 residues. Germline lookup yields CDR1 DFQATT and CDR2 SNEGSKA (reference sequence). Trimming removed 5 bases from V and 8 bases from J, with 15 bases in between. The CDR3 DNA follows: TGCAGTGCTTTCGGGACGTTCGGGGAAAAACTGTTTTTT. Translation: CSAFGTFGEKLFF.

This clonotype was seen many times. This chain links TRBV2 with TRBJ1-2, with 8 positions matching TRBD1. The CDR3 runs to 14 residues. Trimming removed 1 base from V and 8 bases from J; junction bases left unmatched: 6. Germline values: CDR1 SNHLY, CDR2 FYNNEI. CDR3 amino acids: CASSEEGQVDGYTF. The CDR3 region has the DNA TGTGCCAGCAGTGAAGAGGGACAGGTCGACGGCTACACCTTC.

Here the CDR3 reads CASGSPWLGTGELFF. The CDR3 DNA reads TGTGCTAGTGGTTCCCCCTGGTTAGGGACCGGGGAGCTGTTTTTT. This chain connects TRBV12-5 to TRBJ2-2, with D unresolved. The CDR3 extends over 15 amino acids. Trimming took 4 bases from V and 5 from J, leaving 14 bases between them. CDR1 is LGHNT, CDR2 FRNRAP, per germline.

The chain employs TRBV7-9 and TRBJ1-4; D not resolved. V was trimmed by 7 bases and J by 11 bases, leaving 29 bases between them. Germline CDR1 and CDR2: SEHNR and FQNEAQ (reference sequence). This CDR3 is 17 amino acids long. CDR3 sequence (DNA): TGTGCCAGCACCCCAGTTCCTGTCGGCGGCGCCCGCGGCAAACTGTTTTTT. It yields the protein CASTPVPVGGARGKLFF.

There are a few counts of this clonotype. CDR3 region: CASSPRTGRDYGYTF. Written as DNA, the CDR3 is TGTGCCAGCTCACCGAGGACAGGGCGAGACTATGGCTACACCTTC. The chain carries TRBV18 and TRBJ1-2; 8 bases fit TRBD1. The CDR3 is 15 residues long. Germline CDR1 KGHSH, CDR2 LQKENI. With V trimmed by 3 bases and J by 3 bases, 6 bases remained unmatched.

Turning to this clonotype: One end of the junction varies from germline; a read error may be responsible. The V call is TRBV12-3 or TRBV12-4, the J call TRBJ2-5; D might be TRBD1 or TRBD2, each matching 5 bases. The CDR3 covers 13 residues. CDR3 DNA: TGTGCCAGCAGTCCGGCCCCTCTAGGGACCCGGTACTTC. This encodes CASSPAPLGTRYF.

In this sample, this clonotype turned up many times. V is TRBV14 and J is TRBJ2-3; 11 bases align to TRBD2. Per germline, CDR1 SGHDN and CDR2 FVKESK. The V segment lost 0 bases and the J segment 4 bases; nucleotides outside the gene matches: 12. The CDR3 length is 19 residues. The CDR3 DNA sequence: TGTGCCAGCAGCCAAGAGGCTTATAGCGGGAGGGCCGTCGCAGATACGCAGTATTTT. Translating it yields CASSQEAYSGRAVADTQYF. Drawing the rest from reference TRBV14 and TRBJ2-3, the complete variable domain is EAGVTQFPSHSVIEKGQTVTLRCDPISGHDNLYWYRRVMGKEIKFLLHFVKESKQDESGMPNNRFLAERTGGTYSTLKVQPAELEDSGVYFCASSQEAYSGRAVADTQYFGPGTRLTVL.

The table lists this clonotype with a few counts. The chain links TRBV3-1 to TRBJ2-3; a weak D match, TRBD2 (7 bases). This CDR3 region has 16 residues. Germline CDR1 reads LGHDT; CDR2 reads YNNKEL (reference sequence). Trimming took off 4 bases at V and 3 bases at J, with 17 bases between the two ends. In DNA, the CDR3 is TGTGCCAGCAGCCCAGGGCGGGGGCCTAGAACAGATACGCAGTATTTT. Protein: CASSPGRGPRTDTQYF.

This clonotype occurred many times. J is TRBJ2-3 and V is TRBV9, with 9 bases aligning to TRBD2. Germline-derived CDR1 and CDR2 are SGDLS and YYNGEE. The CDR3 has 16 residues. The V gene end was trimmed by 0 bases and the J gene end by 5 bases; junction bases not matched to a gene: 7. CDR3 coding DNA: TGTGCCAGCAGCGTAGTCCCCAGCGGGGGGCAAGATACGCAGTATTTT. It specifies CASSVVPSGGQDTQYF.

With regard to this clonotype: A much larger clone sits a single nucleotide away, making a read error possible. This chain connects TRBV19 to TRBJ1-2; no clear D gene. This CDR3 contains 15 residues. The ends were cut back, 5 bases at V and 0 bases at J, with 13 bases in the middle. Germline assignment: CDR1 LNHDA and CDR2 SQIVND (reference sequence). Here the CDR3 reads CASSPDGSTNYGYTF. For the CDR3, the DNA is TGTGCCAGTAGTCCGGACGGTTCAACTAACTATGGCTACACCTTC.

This clonotype was observed a few times. This rearrangement joins TRBV5-6 to TRBJ2-1, with a tentative D call TRBD2 (6 bases). The CDR3 covers 13 residues. Trimming shortened V by 3 bases and J by 10 bases, and 14 bases separated the two germline ends. Germline loops: CDR1 SGHDT, CDR2 YYEEEE. CDR3 residues: CASSYLPGVEQFF. CDR3 coding DNA: TGTGCCAGCAGCTACCTACCGGGAGTCGAGCAGTTCTTC.

The chain carries TRBV12-3 or TRBV12-4 and TRBJ1-2; D ambiguous. V was pared by 6 bases and J by 0 bases, with 11 bases between. This CDR3 has 14 residues. CDR3 amino acids: CASRDSEANYGYTF. The CDR3, as DNA: TGTGCCAGCAGGGACTCAGAAGCTAACTATGGCTACACCTTC.

This clonotype was counted between two and nine times. The CDR3 DNA reads TGCGCCAGCAGCCAAGACCCCGGGAGGGCCACCGGGGAGCTGTTTTTT. This sequence encodes CASSQDPGRATGELFF. The rearrangement joins TRBV4-1 to TRBJ2-2, with 8 positions matching TRBD2. CDR3 length: 16 residues. Trimming removed 0 bases from V and 4 bases from J; junction bases left unmatched: 4. Looked up from germline, CDR1 is MGHRA and CDR2 is YSYEKL.

There are many counts of this clonotype. The V and J genes are TRBV7-2 and TRBJ2-3; no reliable D call. CDR3 size: 13 residues. CDR1 is SGHTA, CDR2 FQGNSA, per germline. Trimming stripped 0 bases from V and 4 bases from J, with 5 bases between. CDR3 sequence reads: CASSLALADTQYF. The CDR3 DNA follows: TGTGCCAGCAGCTTAGCGCTGGCAGATACGCAGTATTTT.

Only a few counts were recorded for this clonotype. The rearrangement links TRBV19 to TRBJ1-4; D is undetermined. Between the trimmed V and J ends, which lost 8 bases and 0 bases, there was a span of 7 bases. Germline-derived CDR1 and CDR2 are LNHDA and SQIVND (reference sequence). The CDR3 spans 13 residues. The CDR3 is CASGIATNEKLFF. CDR3 DNA: TGTGCCAGTGGGATTGCAACTAATGAAAAACTGTTTTTT.

The sample holds a few counts of this clonotype. The rearrangement links TRBV20-1 to TRBJ2-3; D call uncertain. This CDR3 is built from 14 residues. Germline CDR1 DFQATT, CDR2 SNEGSKA (reference sequence). V shed 3 bases and J shed 4 bases, with 14 bases lying between them. CDR3 nucleotide sequence: TGCAGTGCTAGTCTTAGTGACGGCGCAGATACGCAGTATTTT. Its protein product is CSASLSDGADTQYF.

This clonotype was seen repeatedly, ten times or more. This chain uses TRBV11-2 with TRBJ1-4; D unclear. Trimming shortened V by 5 bases and J by 5 bases, and 12 bases separated the two germline ends. The CDR3 spans 14 residues. CDR1 and CDR2 from the germline V gene are SGHAT and FQNNGV. CDR3 in DNA: TGTGCCAGCAGCCGAACACGCTTAAATGAAAAACTGTTTTTT. Protein sequence: CASSRTRLNEKLFF.

This clonotype was counted a few times. This chain uses TRBV20-1 with TRBJ1-5; 8 nucleotides agree with TRBD1. This CDR3 is 15 amino acids long. The trim removed 6 bases at V and 2 bases at J, leaving 9 bases unmatched. Germline V CDR1 and CDR2: DFQATT, SNEGSKA (reference sequence). The CDR3 loop reads CSAFLQGDGNQPQHF. In nucleotides, the CDR3 is TGCAGTGCGTTTCTACAGGGGGATGGCAATCAGCCCCAGCATTTT.

The chain is built from TRBV7-9 and TRBJ2-1, with D tentatively TRBD1 (6 bases). CDR3 length: 15 residues. The V end was cut by 6 bases, the J end by 5 bases, with 17 bases between. The germline V gene has CDR1 SEHNR and CDR2 FQNEAQ (reference sequence). Here the CDR3 reads CASRPPGTPHNEQFF. The CDR3 DNA sequence: TGTGCCAGCAGACCCCCCGGGACACCACACAATGAGCAGTTCTTC.

This clonotype came up many times. V usage is TRBV6-1 and J usage is TRBJ2-1; no firm D call. Germline-derived CDR1 and CDR2 are MNHNS and SASEGT. The ends were cut back, 7 bases at V and 0 bases at J, with 10 bases in the middle. The CDR3 spans 14 residues. CDR3 nucleotides: TGTGCCAGCAACCCGTCCAGCTCCTACAATGAGCAGTTCTTC. Translated, it gives CASNPSSSYNEQFF.

The chain employs TRBV19 and TRBJ1-6, with D possibly matching TRBD1 (5 bases). CDR3 length: 14 amino acids. The germline V gene has CDR1 LNHDA and CDR2 SQIVND (reference sequence). The V end was cut by 7 bases, the J end by 7 bases, with 14 bases between. In nucleotides, the CDR3 is TGTGCCAGTAAAGACAGAGAAACGAATTCACCCCTCCACTTT. Protein: CASKDRETNSPLHF.

The rearrangement uses TRBV30 and TRBJ1-1; possibly TRBD1 for D (5 bases). The ends were cut back, 5 bases at V and 5 bases at J, with 15 bases in the middle. Germline V lookup: CDR1 GTSNPN, CDR2 SVGIG (reference sequence). The length of the CDR3 is 13 residues. The CDR3, as DNA: TGTGCCTGGGAACAAGGGGCGGGGACTGAAGCTTTCTTT. It translates to CAWEQGAGTEAFF.

This clonotype was observed a few times. The rearrangement links TRBV6-5 to TRBJ1-1; weak D call: TRBD1 (5 bases). The CDR3 spans 14 residues. The V gene lost 2 bases and the J gene lost 10 bases, with 17 bases spanning the gap. In germline, CDR1 is MNHEY, CDR2 SVGAGI. CDR3 in DNA: TGTGCCAGCAGTTACCATCGGCAGGGTGGGGGAGCTTTCTTT. Translating gives CASSYHRQGGGAFF.

The chain carries TRBV3-1 and TRBJ1-2; the D gene is possibly TRBD1 (6 bases). This CDR3 region has 18 residues. V shed 6 bases and J shed 2 bases, with 25 bases lying between them. The germline V gene has CDR1 LGHDT and CDR2 YNNKEL (reference sequence). DNA of the CDR3: TGTGCCAGCAGACCTACGACTAGGGGGGTAAGGCCGAACTATGGCTACACCTTC. Encoded protein: CASRPTTRGVRPNYGYTF.

This clonotype was seen many times. The chain joins TRBV18 to TRBJ2-3; TRBD2 agrees at 7 bases. With 0 bases clipped from V and 4 bases from J, the junction kept 4 bases outside the gene matches. The CDR3 sequence is 15 residues long. In germline, CDR1 is KGHSH, CDR2 LQKENI. The chain's CDR3 is CASSPPSGAADTQYF. The CDR3 DNA sequence: TGTGCCAGCTCACCACCGAGCGGGGCGGCAGATACGCAGTATTTT.

This clonotype has at least ten counts. The chain links TRBV2 to TRBJ2-3; 9 positions agree with TRBD2. The length of the CDR3 is 17 residues. CDR1 and CDR2 from the germline V gene are SNHLY and FYNNEI. V lost 7 bases and J lost 4; bases outside the gene matches: 15. Written as DNA, the CDR3 is TGTGCCAGCAATGGACGAGCGGGAGGCACCTTTGCAGATACGCAGTATTTT. Protein: CASNGRAGGTFADTQYF.